This T cell receptor (beta chain) was observed in a study of T cell responses to AZD1222 COVID-19 vaccine. Study in general: Analyses pooled second doses at about 4 or about 12 weeks. Findings and caveats of the study: Spike-specific TCR breadth and depth were elevated following two AZD1222 doses. Only after the peak T cell response were repertoires sampled.

As regards this clone: The antigen is unknown.

The CDR3 covers 12 residues. V was cut by 8 bases and J by 5 bases, with 9 bases left in between. In germline, CDR1 is SNHLY, CDR2 FYNNEI. Sequencing was performed with immunoSEQ multiplex PCR; in TCRdb, only in-frame clones are kept and a portion is missing. The sample lists about 120,000 clones, about nine tenths seen once, with 13% to 15% in the top ten. This clonotype was sampled from an adult in good health. The material sequenced was peripheral blood, taken on day 0 of AZD1222 vaccination. This chain joins TRBV2 and TRBJ1-4; D gene ambiguous. Here the CDR3 reads CASGRFNEKLFF. In nucleotides, the CDR3 is TGTGCCAGCGGACGGTTCAATGAAAAACTGTTTTTT. The full variable domain, with the rest looked up from reference TRBV2 and TRBJ1-4, is EPEVTQTPSHQVTQMGQEVILRCVPISNHLYFYWYRQILGQKVEFLVSFYNNEISEKSEIFDDQFSVERPDGSNFTLKIRSTKLEDSAMYFCASGRFNEKLFFGSGTQLSVL.